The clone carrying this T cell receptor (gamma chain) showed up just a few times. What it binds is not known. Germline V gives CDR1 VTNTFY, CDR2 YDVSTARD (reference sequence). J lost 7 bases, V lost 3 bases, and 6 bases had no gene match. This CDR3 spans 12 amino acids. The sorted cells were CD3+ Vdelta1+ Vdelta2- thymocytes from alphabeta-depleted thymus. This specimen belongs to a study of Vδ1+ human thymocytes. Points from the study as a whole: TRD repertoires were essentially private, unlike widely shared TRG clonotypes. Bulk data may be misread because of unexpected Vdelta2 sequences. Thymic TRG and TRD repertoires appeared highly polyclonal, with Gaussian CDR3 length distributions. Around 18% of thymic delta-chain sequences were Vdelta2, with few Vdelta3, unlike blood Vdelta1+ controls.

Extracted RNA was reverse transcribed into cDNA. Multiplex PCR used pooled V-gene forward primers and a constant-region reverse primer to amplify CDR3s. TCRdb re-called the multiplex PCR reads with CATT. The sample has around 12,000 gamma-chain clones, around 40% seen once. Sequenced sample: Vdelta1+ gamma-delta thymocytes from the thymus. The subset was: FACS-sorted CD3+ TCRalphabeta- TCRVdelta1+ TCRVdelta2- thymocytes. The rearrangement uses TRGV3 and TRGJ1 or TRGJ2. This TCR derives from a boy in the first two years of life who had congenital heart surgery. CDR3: CATWDWLYKKLF. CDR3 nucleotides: TGTGCCACCTGGGACTGGCTATATAAGAAACTCTTT.